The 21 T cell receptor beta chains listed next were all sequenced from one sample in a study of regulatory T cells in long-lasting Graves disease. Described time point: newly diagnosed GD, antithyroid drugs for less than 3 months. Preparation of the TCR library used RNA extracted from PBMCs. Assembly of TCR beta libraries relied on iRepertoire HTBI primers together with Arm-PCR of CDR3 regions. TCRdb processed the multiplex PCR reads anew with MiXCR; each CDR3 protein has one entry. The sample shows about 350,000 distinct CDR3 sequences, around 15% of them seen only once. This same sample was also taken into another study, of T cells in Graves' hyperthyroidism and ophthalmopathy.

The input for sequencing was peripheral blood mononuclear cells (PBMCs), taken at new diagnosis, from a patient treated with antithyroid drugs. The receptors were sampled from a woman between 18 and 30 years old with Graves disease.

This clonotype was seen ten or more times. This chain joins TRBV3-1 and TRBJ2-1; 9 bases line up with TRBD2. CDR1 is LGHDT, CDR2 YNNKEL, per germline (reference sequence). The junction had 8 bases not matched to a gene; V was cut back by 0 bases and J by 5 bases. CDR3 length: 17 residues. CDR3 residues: CASSQDWISGSDNEQFF. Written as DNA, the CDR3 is TGTGCCAGCAGCCAAGATTGGATTAGCGGGAGCGACAATGAGCAGTTCTTC.

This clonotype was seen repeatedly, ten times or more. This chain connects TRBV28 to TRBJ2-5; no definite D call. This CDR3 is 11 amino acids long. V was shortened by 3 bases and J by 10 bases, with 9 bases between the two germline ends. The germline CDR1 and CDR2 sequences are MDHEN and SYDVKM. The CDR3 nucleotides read TGTGCCAGCAGTTTTCGCGGCATCCAGTACTTC. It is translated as CASSFRGIQYF.

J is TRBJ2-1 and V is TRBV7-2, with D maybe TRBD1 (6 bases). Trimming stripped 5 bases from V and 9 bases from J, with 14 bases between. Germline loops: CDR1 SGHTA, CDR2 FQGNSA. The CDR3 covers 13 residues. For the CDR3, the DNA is TGTGCCAGCAGCATGGTCAGGGGTGGTGAGCAGTTCTTC. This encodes CASSMVRGGEQFF.

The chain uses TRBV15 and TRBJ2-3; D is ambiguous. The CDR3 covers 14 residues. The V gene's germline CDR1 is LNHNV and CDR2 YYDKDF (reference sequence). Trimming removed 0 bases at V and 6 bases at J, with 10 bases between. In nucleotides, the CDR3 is TGTGCCACCAGCAGAGATCGGGCGGCGGATACGCAGTATTTT. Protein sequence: CATSRDRAADTQYF.

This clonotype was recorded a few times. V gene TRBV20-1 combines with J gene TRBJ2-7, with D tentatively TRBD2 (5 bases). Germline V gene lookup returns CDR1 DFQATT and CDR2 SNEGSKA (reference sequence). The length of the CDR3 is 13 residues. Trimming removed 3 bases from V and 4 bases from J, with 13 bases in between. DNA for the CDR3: TGCAGTGCTAGGGACGGGGTTGGGTACGAGCAGTACTTC. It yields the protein CSARDGVGYEQYF.

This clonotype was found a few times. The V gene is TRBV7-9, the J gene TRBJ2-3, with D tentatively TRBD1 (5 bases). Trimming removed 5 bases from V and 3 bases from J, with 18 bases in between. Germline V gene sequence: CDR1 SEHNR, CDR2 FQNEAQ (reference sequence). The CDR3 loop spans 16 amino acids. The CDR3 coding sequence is TGTGCCAGCAGCCGCGTAGGGGCCGTCATTACAGATACGCAGTATTTT. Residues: CASSRVGAVITDTQYF.

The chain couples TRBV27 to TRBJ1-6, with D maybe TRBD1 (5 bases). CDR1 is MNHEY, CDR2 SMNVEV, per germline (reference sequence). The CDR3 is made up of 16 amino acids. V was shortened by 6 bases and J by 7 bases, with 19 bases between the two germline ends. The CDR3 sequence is CASSYLGGPNNSPLHF. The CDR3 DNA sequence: TGTGCCAGCAGCTACTTGGGGGGTCCAAACAATTCACCCCTCCACTTT.

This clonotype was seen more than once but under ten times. The CDR3: CASGFVGGPSSYNEQFF. The CDR3 DNA is TGTGCTAGTGGTTTCGTCGGGGGCCCGAGCTCCTACAATGAGCAGTTCTTC. The chain links TRBV12-5 to TRBJ2-1; D tentatively fits TRBD1 or TRBD2 (6 bases each). The V and J ends lost 3 bases and 0 bases respectively, with 15 bases between them. This CDR3 is 17 amino acids long. CDR1 and CDR2 from the germline V gene are LGHNT and FRNRAP.

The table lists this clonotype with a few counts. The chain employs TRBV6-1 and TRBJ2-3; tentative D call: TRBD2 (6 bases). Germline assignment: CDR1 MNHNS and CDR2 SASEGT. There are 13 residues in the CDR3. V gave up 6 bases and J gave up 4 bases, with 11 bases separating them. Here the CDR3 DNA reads TGTGCCAGCAGCAGGGACTCGGCAGATACGCAGTATTTT. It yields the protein CASSRDSADTQYF.

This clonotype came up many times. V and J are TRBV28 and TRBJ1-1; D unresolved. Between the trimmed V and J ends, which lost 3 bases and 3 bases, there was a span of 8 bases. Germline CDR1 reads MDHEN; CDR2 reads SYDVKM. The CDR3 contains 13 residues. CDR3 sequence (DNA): TGTGCCAGCAGTTTCTCATACGACACTGAAGCTTTCTTT. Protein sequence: CASSFSYDTEAFF.

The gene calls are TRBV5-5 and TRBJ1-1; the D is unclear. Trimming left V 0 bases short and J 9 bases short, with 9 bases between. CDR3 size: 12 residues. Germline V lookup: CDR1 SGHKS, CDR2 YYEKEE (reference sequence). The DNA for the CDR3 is TGTGCCAGCAGCTTGGACAGTCAAAAAGCTTTCTTT. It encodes CASSLDSQKAFF.

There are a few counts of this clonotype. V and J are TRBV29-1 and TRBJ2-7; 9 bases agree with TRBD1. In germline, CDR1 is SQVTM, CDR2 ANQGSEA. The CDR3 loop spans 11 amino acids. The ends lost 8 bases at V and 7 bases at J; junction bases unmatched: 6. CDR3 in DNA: TGCAGCTCGGGACAGGGTCAGGAGCAGTACTTC. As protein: CSSGQGQEQYF.

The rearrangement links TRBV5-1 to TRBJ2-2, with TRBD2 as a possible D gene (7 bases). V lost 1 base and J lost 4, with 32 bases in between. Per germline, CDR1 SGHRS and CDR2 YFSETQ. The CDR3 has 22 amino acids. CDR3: CASSLPPPGRGFTNYGTGELFF. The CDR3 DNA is TGCGCCAGCAGCTTGCCCCCCCCGGGGAGGGGGTTTACTAATTATGGCACCGGGGAGCTGTTTTTT.

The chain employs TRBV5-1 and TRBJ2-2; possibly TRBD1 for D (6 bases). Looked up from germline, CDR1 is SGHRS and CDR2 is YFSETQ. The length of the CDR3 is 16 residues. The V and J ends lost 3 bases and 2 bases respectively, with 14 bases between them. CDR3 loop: CASSSGTQANTGELFF. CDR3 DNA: TGCGCCAGCAGCTCGGGGACACAGGCTAACACCGGGGAGCTGTTTTTT.

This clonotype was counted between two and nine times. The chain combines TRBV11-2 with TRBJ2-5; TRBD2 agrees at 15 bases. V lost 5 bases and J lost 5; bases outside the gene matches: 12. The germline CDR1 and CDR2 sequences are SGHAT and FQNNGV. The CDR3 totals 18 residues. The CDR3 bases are TGTGCCAGCAGCCCCCCTGGGACTAGCGGGGGGTTGGGGGAGACCCAGTACTTC. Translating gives CASSPPGTSGGLGETQYF.

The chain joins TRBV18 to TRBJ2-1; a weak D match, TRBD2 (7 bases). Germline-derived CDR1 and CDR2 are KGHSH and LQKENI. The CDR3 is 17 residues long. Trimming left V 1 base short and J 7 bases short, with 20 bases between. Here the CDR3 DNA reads TGTGCCAGCTCACCACGCACCGTGGGGGGGCTTATGAATGAGCAGTTCTTC. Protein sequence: CASSPRTVGGLMNEQFF.

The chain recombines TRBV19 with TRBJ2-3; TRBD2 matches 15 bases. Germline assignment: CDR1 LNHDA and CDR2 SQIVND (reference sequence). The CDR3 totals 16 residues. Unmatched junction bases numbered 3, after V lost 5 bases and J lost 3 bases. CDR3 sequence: CASSFGLAGGTDTQYF. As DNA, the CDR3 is TGTGCCAGTAGTTTCGGACTAGCGGGAGGGACAGATACGCAGTATTTT.

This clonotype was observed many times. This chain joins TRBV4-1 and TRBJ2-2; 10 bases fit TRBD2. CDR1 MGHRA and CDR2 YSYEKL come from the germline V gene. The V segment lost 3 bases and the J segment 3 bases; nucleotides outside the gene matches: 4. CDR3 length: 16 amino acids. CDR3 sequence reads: CASSHIAGGDTGELFF. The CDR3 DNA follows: TGCGCCAGCAGCCACATAGCGGGGGGCGACACCGGGGAGCTGTTTTTT.

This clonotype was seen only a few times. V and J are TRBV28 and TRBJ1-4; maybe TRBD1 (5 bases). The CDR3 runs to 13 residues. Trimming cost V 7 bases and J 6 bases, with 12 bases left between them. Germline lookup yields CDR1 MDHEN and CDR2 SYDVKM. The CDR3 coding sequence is TGTGCCAGCATCATGGGAGGGGATGAAAAACTGTTTTTT. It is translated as CASIMGGDEKLFF.

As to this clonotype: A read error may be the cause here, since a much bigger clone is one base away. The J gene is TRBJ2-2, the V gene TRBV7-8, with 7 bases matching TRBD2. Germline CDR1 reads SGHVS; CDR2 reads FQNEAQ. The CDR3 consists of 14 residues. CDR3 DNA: TGTGCCAGCAGCCCTACTAGCGAGGGCGGGGGGCTGTTTTTT. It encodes CASSPTSEGGGLFF.

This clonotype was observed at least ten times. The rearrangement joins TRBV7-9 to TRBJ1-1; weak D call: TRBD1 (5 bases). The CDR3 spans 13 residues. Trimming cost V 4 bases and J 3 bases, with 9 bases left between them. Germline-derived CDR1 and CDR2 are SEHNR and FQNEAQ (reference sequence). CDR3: CASSSQGDTEAFF. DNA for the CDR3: TGTGCCAGCAGCTCACAAGGGGACACTGAAGCTTTCTTT.